This entry lists 32 T cell receptor beta chains sequenced from one sample in a study of T cell responses to AZD1222 COVID-19 vaccine. The repertoire was sequenced with immunoSEQ multiplex PCR; TCRdb's copy has only in-frame clones and lacks some. This table holds 54,000 or so clones, about 90% found once. This material consisted of peripheral blood, taken on day 0 of AZD1222 vaccination. The receptors originated from an adult in good health.

This clone was seen only once. The chain uses TRBV3-1 (or the pseudogene TRBV3-2) and TRBJ2-1, with 11 bases that match TRBD2. V lost 4 bases, J lost 6 bases, and 2 bases stayed unmatched. The CDR3 runs 14 residues. Germline lookup yields CDR1 LGHDT and CDR2 YNNKEL (reference sequence). The CDR3 DNA is TGTGCCAGCAGCCCCGGGACTAGCGGCAATGAGCAGTTCTTC. This gives the protein CASSPGTSGNEQFF.

V usage is TRBV6-4 and J usage is TRBJ1-5; 10 bases agree with TRBD1. Germline lookup yields CDR1 MRHNA and CDR2 SNTAGT. V was pared by 4 bases and J by 0 bases, with 6 bases of the junction left unmatched. CDR3 length: 17 amino acids. The CDR3 nucleotides read TGTGCCAGCAGTGCCCCGGGACAGGGGTATAGCAATCAGCCCCAGCATTTT. Translating it yields CASSAPGQGYSNQPQHF.

V is TRBV10-2 and J is TRBJ1-2; no reliable D call. V was pared by 5 bases and J by 4 bases, with 8 bases between. The CDR3 contains 12 residues. The V gene's germline CDR1 is WSHSY and CDR2 SAAADI. Written as DNA, the CDR3 is TGCGCCAGCAGTCTAGAACCCTATGGCTACACCTTC. Translating it yields CASSLEPYGYTF.

The rearrangement joins TRBV27 to TRBJ2-2; D tentatively reads TRBD1 or TRBD2 (6 bases each). This CDR3 is 14 amino acids long. Trimming pared 7 bases from V and 5 bases from J, leaving 14 bases between. Germline-derived CDR1 and CDR2 are MNHEY and SMNVEV (reference sequence). The CDR3 sequence: CASNKEGGTGELFF. DNA of the CDR3: TGTGCCAGCAATAAAGAAGGGGGGACCGGGGAGCTGTTTTTT.

This chain uses TRBV5-1 with TRBJ2-3; 9 nucleotides line up with TRBD2. V was pared by 4 bases and J by 7 bases, with 10 bases of the junction left unmatched. Per the germline V gene, CDR1 is SGHRS and CDR2 is YFSETQ. The CDR3 spans 15 residues. CDR3 region: CASSVGLALSNTQYF. CDR3 sequence (DNA): TGCGCCAGCAGCGTGGGACTAGCCCTGTCGAATACGCAGTATTTT.

The chain recombines TRBV5-6 with TRBJ1-1; D possibly corresponds to TRBD1 (5 bases). The CDR3 is 16 residues long. The germline CDR1 and CDR2 sequences are SGHDT and YYEEEE. V was cut by 1 base and J by 0 bases, with 13 bases left in between. The CDR3 reads CASSLRAGAMNTEAFF. CDR3 bases: TGTGCCAGCAGCTTGAGGGCCGGGGCCATGAACACTGAAGCTTTCTTT.

This sequence joins TRBV5-6 and TRBJ1-2; 8 bases line up with TRBD1. The J segment lost 8 bases and the V segment lost 0 bases, leaving 6 bases of the junction unmatched. CDR3 length equals 14 residues. Germline V gene sequence: CDR1 SGHDT, CDR2 YYEEEE. The CDR3 nucleotides are TGTGCCAGCAGCTTGGTGGGGACAGGCTCGGGCTACACCTTC. It translates to CASSLVGTGSGYTF.

The chain recombines TRBV30 with TRBJ2-3, with D tentatively TRBD2 (6 bases). The germline gives CDR1 GTSNPN, CDR2 SVGIG (reference sequence). The CDR3 consists of 13 residues. Between the trimmed V and J ends, which lost 4 bases and 2 bases, there was a span of 10 bases. The DNA of the CDR3 is TGTGCCTGGATGAGGCGGGACACAGATACGCAGTATTTT. Protein sequence: CAWMRRDTDTQYF.

This chain uses TRBV15 with TRBJ2-2, with D maybe TRBD2 (6 bases). Germline V CDR1 and CDR2: LNHNV, YYDKDF (reference sequence). V was pared by 3 bases and J by 7 bases, with 9 bases between. This CDR3 has 13 amino acids. The CDR3 DNA reads as TGTGCCACCAGCAGTTCGGGGGACGGGGAGCTGTTTTTT. It codes for CATSSSGDGELFF.

The V and J genes are TRBV7-2 and TRBJ2-1, with D maybe TRBD2 (5 bases). The length of the CDR3 is 11 residues. Germline CDR1 reads SGHTA; CDR2 reads FQGNSA. V lost 3 bases and J 11 bases, leaving 8 bases between the germline ends. CDR3 in DNA: TGTGCCAGCAGCTTGAGGGATAAGCAGTTCTTC. Translated: CASSLRDKQFF.

This clone was found once. The genes are TRBV28 and TRBJ2-2, with a tentative D call TRBD2 (5 bases). In germline, CDR1 is MDHEN, CDR2 SYDVKM. Trimming removed 8 bases from V and 7 bases from J, with 14 bases in between. CDR3 size: 13 residues. The CDR3 nucleotides are TGTGCCAGCGAGTCCGGGGTCGACGGGGAGCTGTTTTTT. It codes for CASESGVDGELFF.

This clone was observed a handful of times. The genes are TRBV7-3 and TRBJ2-3; TRBD1 matches at 7 bases. The junction had 5 bases not matched to a gene; V was cut back by 1 base and J by 4 bases. This CDR3 is 15 amino acids long. Germline loops: CDR1 SGHTA, CDR2 FQGTGA. CDR3 loop: CASSLRQGSSDTQYF. The CDR3 nucleotides are TGTGCCAGCAGCTTAAGACAGGGTTCCTCAGATACGCAGTATTTT.

The rearrangement joins TRBV27 to TRBJ2-1; D is unresolved. Germline CDR1 is MNHEY and CDR2 is SMNVEV (reference sequence). The V end lost 5 bases, the J end lost 9 bases, and 17 bases lay between the germline ends. CDR3 length equals 14 residues. CDR3 nucleotide sequence: TGTGCCAGCAGTCCCCCCGTTATTGGCGGTGAGCAGTTCTTC. It codes for CASSPPVIGGEQFF.

CDR3 bases: TGTGCCAGCTCACCGGAAGGGCCCAGAGCTTCTTCCTATGAGCAGTTCTTC. This translates into CASSPEGPRASSYEQFF. This chain connects TRBV18 to TRBJ2-1, with D hard to call. Germline-derived CDR1 and CDR2 are KGHSH and LQKENI. V was clipped by 3 bases and J by 8 bases, with 23 bases between them. The CDR3 is 17 residues long.

This chain connects TRBV6-1 to TRBJ1-1; D remains ambiguous. CDR1 and CDR2 from the germline V gene are MNHNS and SASEGT. The CDR3 extends over 14 amino acids. Trimming left V 5 bases short and J 1 base short, with 11 bases between. The CDR3 bases are TGTGCCAGCAGTTCCCTTGTGTGGAACACTGAAGCTTTCTTT. Translated: CASSSLVWNTEAFF.

The chain employs TRBV7-9 and TRBJ2-2, with a tentative D call TRBD2 (5 bases). The ends were cut back, 5 bases at V and 7 bases at J, with 20 bases in the middle. The CDR3 covers 16 residues. Germline assignment: CDR1 SEHNR and CDR2 FQNEAQ (reference sequence). This CDR3 reads CASSPESSRLGGELFF. The CDR3 DNA reads as TGTGCCAGCAGCCCAGAGTCTAGCCGGCTGGGCGGGGAGCTGTTTTTT.

J is TRBJ2-1 and V is TRBV12-3 or TRBV12-4; no definite D call. V dropped 6 bases and J dropped 2 bases, with 5 bases sitting between them. This CDR3 has 12 amino acids. CDR3 sequence (DNA): TGTGCCAGCAGCACAGCCTACAATGAGCAGTTCTTC. This encodes CASSTAYNEQFF.

As regards this clone: A junction end diverges from the germline sequence, so it may reflect a read error. The rearrangement uses TRBV19 and TRBJ1-2; D gene ambiguous. This CDR3 spans 16 amino acids. Germline V gene sequence: CDR1 LNHDA, CDR2 SQIVND (reference sequence). Written as DNA, the CDR3 is TGTGCCAGTAGTGCGGACGGTAGACCACCTAAGTATGGCTACACCTTC. It specifies CASSADGRPPKYGYTF.

This chain connects TRBV7-8 to TRBJ2-7; 15 nucleotides match TRBD2. Germline values: CDR1 SGHVS, CDR2 FQNEAQ. Trimming took 4 bases from V and 5 from J; bases not matched to a gene: 12. The CDR3 has 18 residues. The CDR3 sequence: CASSSGLAGGPVFNEQYF. The DNA of the CDR3 is TGTGCCAGCAGCTCGGGACTAGCGGGAGGCCCCGTCTTTAACGAGCAGTACTTC.

Here the CDR3 reads CASSYSGWQPQHF. In DNA, the CDR3 is TGTGCCAGCAGTTACTCGGGTTGGCAGCCCCAGCATTTT. The rearrangement links TRBV6-5 to TRBJ1-5; D is undetermined. V was clipped by 0 bases and J by 7 bases, with 7 bases between them. This CDR3 has 13 residues. The germline V gene has CDR1 MNHEY and CDR2 SVGAGI.

This clone showed up just a few times. This sequence joins TRBV6-1 and TRBJ2-6, with unresolved D. V lost 4 bases to trimming and J lost 0 bases, with 13 bases between them. CDR3 size: 17 residues. Per the germline V gene, CDR1 is MNHNS and CDR2 is SASEGT. The CDR3 is CASSVKSVYSGANVLTF. The CDR3 DNA sequence: TGTGCCAGCAGTGTTAAGAGCGTCTACTCTGGGGCCAACGTCCTGACTTTC.

The chain couples TRBV6-4 to TRBJ2-1; no reliable D call. In germline, CDR1 is MRHNA, CDR2 SNTAGT. The ends were cut back, 4 bases at V and 6 bases at J, with 10 bases in the middle. This CDR3 is built from 13 residues. CDR3 amino acids: CASSVDLLNEQFF. Written as DNA, the CDR3 is TGTGCCAGCAGTGTCGACTTGCTCAATGAGCAGTTCTTC.

The V call is TRBV18, the J call TRBJ1-1, with D unresolved. The germline CDR1 and CDR2 sequences are KGHSH and LQKENI. Trimming took 3 bases from V and 5 from J, leaving 16 bases between them. The CDR3 spans 15 residues. The CDR3 sequence is CASSPQEGRGTEAFF. The DNA of the CDR3 is TGTGCCAGCTCACCCCAGGAGGGCCGAGGGACTGAAGCTTTCTTT.

This chain links TRBV12-3 or TRBV12-4 with TRBJ2-3; D is uncertain. The V gene lost 7 bases and the J gene lost 4 bases, with 9 bases spanning the gap. This CDR3 is 12 amino acids long. This CDR3 reads CASKLSADTQYF. CDR3 sequence (DNA): TGTGCCAGCAAGTTATCCGCAGATACGCAGTATTTT.

This clone occurred once. V usage is TRBV5-4 and J usage is TRBJ2-6, with 7 bases that match TRBD1. The CDR3 length is 17 residues. From germline, CDR1 is SGHNT and CDR2 YYREEE (reference sequence). Unmatched junction bases numbered 9, after V lost 4 bases and J lost 2 bases. CDR3 bases: TGTGCCAGCAGCCCGTGGACAGGCCAAACTGGGGCCAACGTCCTGACTTTC. Translation: CASSPWTGQTGANVLTF.

The chain is built from TRBV5-1 and TRBJ2-7; 7 bases match TRBD1. CDR3 length equals 13 residues. V was pared by 2 bases and J by 2 bases, with 1 base of the junction left unmatched. Germline assignment: CDR1 SGHRS and CDR2 YFSETQ. The CDR3 region is CASSFGTAYEQYF. In DNA, the CDR3 is TGCGCCAGCAGCTTTGGGACAGCCTACGAGCAGTACTTC.

This clone showed up just once. This sequence joins TRBV28 and TRBJ1-2, with D tentatively TRBD1 (5 bases). This CDR3 is 13 amino acids long. V was cut by 7 bases and J by 0 bases, with 9 bases left in between. Per the germline V gene, CDR1 is MDHEN and CDR2 is SYDVKM. The CDR3 sequence: CASIGGANYGYTF. CDR3 sequence (DNA): TGTGCCAGCATTGGGGGGGCTAACTATGGCTACACCTTC.

The rearrangement uses TRBV7-9 and TRBJ2-4; the match to TRBD1 covers 8 bases. This CDR3 is 18 amino acids long. CDR1 SEHNR and CDR2 FQNEAQ come from the germline V gene (reference sequence). V lost 5 bases, J lost 0 bases, and 12 bases stayed unmatched. CDR3 amino acids: CASSAGRPGTGAKNIQYF. CDR3 DNA sequence: TGTGCCAGCAGCGCCGGCCGACCCGGGACAGGAGCCAAAAACATTCAGTACTTC. Complete variable domain (other parts from reference TRBV7-9 and TRBJ2-4): DTGVSQNPRHKITKRGQNVTFRCDPISEHNRLYWYRQTLGQGPEFLTYFQNEAQLEKSRLLSDRFSAERPKGSFSTLEIQRTEQGDSAMYLCASSAGRPGTGAKNIQYFGAGTRLSVL.

J is TRBJ2-5 and V is TRBV7-8; D gene ambiguous. The CDR3 is made up of 17 amino acids. Germline V lookup: CDR1 SGHVS, CDR2 FQNEAQ. Trimming stripped 6 bases from V and 0 bases from J, with 20 bases between. In DNA, the CDR3 is TGTGCCAGCAGTCCTTTCCCGGATCTACGGGACCAAGAGACCCAGTACTTC. Its protein product is CASSPFPDLRDQETQYF.

The V call is TRBV30, the J call TRBJ2-1; TRBD2 agrees at 9 bases. This CDR3 has 19 residues. Germline CDR1 GTSNPN, CDR2 SVGIG (reference sequence). The ends lost 1 base at V and 1 base at J; junction bases unmatched: 14. The CDR3, as DNA: TGTGCCTGGAGTGCGGGTCGGATAGCGGGAGAAGTTTCCTACAATGAGCAGTTCTTC. Translated: CAWSAGRIAGEVSYNEQFF.

The chain links TRBV5-1 to TRBJ2-5; the match to TRBD2 covers 13 bases. The CDR3 runs to 18 residues. In germline, CDR1 is SGHRS, CDR2 YFSETQ. J gave up 1 base and V 5 bases, and 11 bases lay outside the gene matches. For the CDR3, the DNA is TGCGCCAGCAGTCGGACTAGCGGGAGTGCCGGTCGCCAAGAGACCCAGTACTTC. Residues: CASSRTSGSAGRQETQYF.

In DNA, the CDR3 is TGTGCCAGCAGTGCCGGGACTAGCGGGAACAATGAGCAGTTCTTC. It is translated as CASSAGTSGNNEQFF. V usage is TRBV6-4 and J usage is TRBJ2-1; 13 bases are a match to TRBD2. The CDR3 runs 15 residues. Germline V gene lookup returns CDR1 MRHNA and CDR2 SNTAGT. V gave up 4 bases and J gave up 5 bases; unmatched junction bases: 2.